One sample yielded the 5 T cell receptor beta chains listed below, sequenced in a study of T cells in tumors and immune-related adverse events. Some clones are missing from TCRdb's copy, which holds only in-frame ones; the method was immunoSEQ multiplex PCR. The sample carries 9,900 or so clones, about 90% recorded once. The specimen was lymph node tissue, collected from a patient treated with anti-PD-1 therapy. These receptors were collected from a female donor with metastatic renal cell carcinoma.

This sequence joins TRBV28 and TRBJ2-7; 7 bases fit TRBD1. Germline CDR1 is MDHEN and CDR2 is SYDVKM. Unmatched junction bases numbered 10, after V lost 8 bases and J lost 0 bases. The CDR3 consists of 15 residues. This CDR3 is CASSPSDRSSYEQYF. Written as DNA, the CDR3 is TGTGCCAGCTCCCCCTCGGACAGGAGCTCCTACGAGCAGTACTTC.

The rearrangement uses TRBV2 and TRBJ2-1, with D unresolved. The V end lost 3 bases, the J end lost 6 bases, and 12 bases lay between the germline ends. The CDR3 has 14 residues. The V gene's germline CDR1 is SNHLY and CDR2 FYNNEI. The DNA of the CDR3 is TGTGCCAGCAGTGATTTGGCTAGATCCAATGAGCAGTTCTTC. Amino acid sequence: CASSDLARSNEQFF.

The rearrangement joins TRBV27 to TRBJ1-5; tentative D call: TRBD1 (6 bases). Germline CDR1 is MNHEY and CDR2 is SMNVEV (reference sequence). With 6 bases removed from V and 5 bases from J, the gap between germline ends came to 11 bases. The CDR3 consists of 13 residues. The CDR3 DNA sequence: TGTGCCAGCAGCCGGGGGACATATCAGCCCCAGCATTTT. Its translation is CASSRGTYQPQHF.

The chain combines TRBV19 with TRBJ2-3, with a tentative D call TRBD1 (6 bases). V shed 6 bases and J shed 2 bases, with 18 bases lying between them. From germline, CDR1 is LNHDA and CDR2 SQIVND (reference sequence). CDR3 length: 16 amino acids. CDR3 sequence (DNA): TGTGCCAGTAGCCCCAGGGGTTACGGGACCACAGATACGCAGTATTTT. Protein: CASSPRGYGTTDTQYF.

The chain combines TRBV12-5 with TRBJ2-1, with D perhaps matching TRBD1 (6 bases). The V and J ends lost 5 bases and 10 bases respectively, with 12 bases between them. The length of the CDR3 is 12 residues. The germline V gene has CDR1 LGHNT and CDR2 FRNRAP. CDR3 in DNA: TGTGCTAGTGGTCTAAACAGGGCCGAGCAGTTCTTC. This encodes CASGLNRAEQFF. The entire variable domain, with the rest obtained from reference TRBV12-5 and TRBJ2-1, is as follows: DARVTQTPRHKVTEMGQEVTMRCQPILGHNTVFWYRQTMMQGLELLAYFRNRAPLDDSGMPKDRFSAEMPDATLATLKIQPSEPRDSAVYFCASGLNRAEQFFGPGTRLTVL.